This TCR beta chain was captured by sequencing in a study of T-cell memory formation after mild COVID-19 (dated by TCRdb to the early 2020s). In terms of the full investigation: Most TCR sequence clusters were specific to one of the two donors. Two young, previously healthy adult volunteers made up the cohort, one male and one female. In a couple of donors, T-cell clones that expanded and contracted after mild COVID-19 were tracked by sequencing TCRalpha and TCRbeta repertoires over time. Results the study describes overall, beyond this receptor: Clones that contracted from day 15 to 85 showed balanced CD4/CD8 phenotypes, whereas a second wave of clones that expanded from day 15 to 37 leaned towards CD4+. Some responding clones were detected in pre-infection memory, which suggested that pre-existing cross-reactive memory T cells had joined the SARS-CoV-2 response. Contracting CD4+ clones turned up mainly in the CM and EM memory subsets, whereas EMRA was where CD8+ clones were enriched. Only a couple of mild cases were covered in the study, and larger cohorts including severe cases with pre-infection samples were considered necessary. Whether the second-wave clones peaking on day 37 were SARS-CoV-2 specific was not confirmed.

Ends trimmed: V by 4 bases, J by 1 base; bases unmatched to a gene: 4. CDR1 SGHRS and CDR2 YFSETQ are derived from the germline V gene. The CDR3 measures 15 amino acids from cysteine to phenylalanine. Only CDR3 DNA is held: 45 bases, read in frame from base 1. The data were produced on an Illumina NovaSeq 6000. TCRalpha and TCRbeta cDNA libraries were constructed by 5'RACE with constant-segment primers, with sample barcodes and unique molecular identifiers being introduced. RNA was extracted from every sample with Trizol reagent. Amplification of the libraries took two PCR steps, and the second step added a second sample barcode plus Illumina TruSeq adapters. Libraries were sequenced on an Illumina NovaSeq with 2 x 150 bp paired-end reads. The original methods were these. With migec v1.2.7, reads were demultiplexed and then collapsed into UMI-guided consensus sequences. Using mixcr v2.1.11, the UMI consensuses were aligned to TRA and TRB V and J templates and assembled into clonotypes. Clonotypes were classified as expanded or contracted when called significant by both edgeR and NoisET, with noise models trained on biological replicates. For edgeR calls, the cutoffs were a false discovery rate-adjusted p below 0.01 and a log2 fold-change threshold of 1. As an exploratory analysis of dynamics, PCA with hierarchical clustering was applied to max-normalized trajectories of the 1000 most abundant clonotypes. The CD4 or CD8 phenotype of responding clones was assigned using the separately sequenced CD4+ and CD8+ repertoires. TCRdb reran the public reads through fastp at Q25 and MiXCR, keeping productive beta chains. CDR3 protein sequences are deduplicated, and each keeps its most common genes and DNA. What appears here as the V and J calls and clone size reflects TCRdb's work, not the paper's. The sample yields over 120,000 distinct CDR3 sequences; roughly 24% were counted once. Approximately 25% of the sample comes from the top ten.

PBMCs were isolated by Ficoll-Paque density gradient centrifugation. A note on this clonotype: The antigen it binds to is not known. No per-base quality is available; no much larger clone lies one base away.

The clonotype originates from an adult woman who had mild COVID-19 (a few samples of this study predate the infection). The sample titles of this study are shuffled in the database, so cell type and time point are left out; the donor was told from shared clones. The sequence links TRBV5-1 to TRBJ2-7; 11 bases in the junction line up with TRBD2. Material for sequencing was PBMCs or a T cell subset sorted from them (not recorded which). The nucleotide sequence reads as follows: TGCGCCAGCAGCATAGGGACTAGCGGATCCTACGAGCAGTACTTC. This encodes CASSIGTSGSYEQYF.